One T cell receptor (beta chain) is described in this entry. No antigen is known for it. The sample comes from a study of T cell responses to AZD1222 COVID-19 vaccine. The assay was immunoSEQ multiplex PCR, and TCRdb's table has in-frame clones only and misses some. The sample lists approximately 150,000 clones, just under 95% occurring once. The study's findings and limits: Unmutated variant regions reportedly attract nearly half of all spike-specific TCRs. Repertoires were obtained only post-peak T cell response. Baseline testing showed seropositivity in only a handful of AZD1222 recipients.

V dropped 4 bases and J dropped 3; count of bases not matched to a gene: 6. The CDR3 extends over 14 amino acids. Germline V gene data show CDR1 as SGHNT and CDR2 as YYREEE (reference sequence). The sequence was collected from an adult who had recovered from COVID-19. The rearrangement links TRBV5-4 to TRBJ2-7; 8 bases map to TRBD1. Specimen: peripheral blood, collected after recovery from COVID-19. The CDR3 region is CASSGGQGFYEQYF. The CDR3 nucleotides are TGTGCCAGCAGCGGCGGACAGGGATTCTACGAGCAGTACTTC.